Listed here is a single TCR beta chain. Its antigen is unidentified. This sample was taken from a study of a mutant IDH1 vaccine in newly diagnosed glioma. Trimming stripped 2 bases from V and 9 bases from J, with 17 bases between. Germline values: CDR1 SQVTM, CDR2 ANQGSEA. CDR3 length equals 13 residues. Regarding time point: week 35, safety follow-up. Vaccination used 300 ug of mutant IDH1 20-mer peptide per dose, with topical imiquimod. The repertoire was sequenced with immunoSEQ multiplex PCR; TCRdb's copy has only in-frame clones and lacks some. The sample has some 33,000 clones, roughly three quarters seen once.

The receptor was derived from a woman in her thirties or forties with glioma. This material consisted of PBMCs, taken from a glioma patient whose treatment included an IDH1 peptide vaccine. This sequence joins TRBV29-1 and TRBJ2-7, with D tentatively TRBD2 (7 bases). CDR3 region: CSVEIGGGTVQYF. The CDR3 DNA follows: TGCAGCGTTGAAATCGGCGGGGGCACGGTGCAGTACTTC.